This passage covers 12 T cell receptor beta chains from one sample sequenced in a study of blood T cells in healthy people across ages. It was with a sample-barcoded 5' primer and a J-beta primer mix that a second PCR of about 7 to 12 cycles was run. TCRdb itself ran the 5' RACE reads through MiXCR, one entry per CDR3 protein. This table holds approximately 1.5 million distinct CDR3 sequences, roughly 43% found once. Sequencing was carried out using blood. The receptors were sampled from a woman aged 18-29 years in good health.

Concerning this clonotype: Germline and junction disagree at one end, which may indicate a read error. V is TRBV7-9 and J is TRBJ2-2; no firm D call. Germline-derived CDR1 and CDR2 are SEHNR and FQNEAQ (reference sequence). The length of the CDR3 is 14 residues. For the CDR3, the DNA is TGTGCCGGCAGCTTAGATGGGTCTTCAGGGGAGCTGTTTTTT. Amino acid sequence: CAGSLDGSSGELFF.

The chain has TRBV20-1 and TRBJ2-4, with TRBD2 as a possible D gene (6 bases). The J call may be in error: the DNA end matches TRBJ2-7 better. Germline V gives CDR1 DFQATT, CDR2 SNEGSKA (reference sequence). The CDR3 has 15 amino acids. The CDR3 DNA sequence: TGCAGTGCTAGAGGGGAGGCTCTAGCGATATACGAGCAGTACTTC. It specifies CSARGEALAIYEQYF.

The sample holds many counts of this clonotype. V gene TRBV29-1 combines with J gene TRBJ2-7; 13 nucleotides agree with TRBD2. V shed 6 bases and J 3 bases; nucleotides not matched to a gene: 8. The CDR3 has 15 amino acids. CDR1 is SQVTM and CDR2 is ANQGSEA in the germline V gene. The CDR3 loop is CSVARLAGGSYEQYF. CDR3 bases: TGCAGCGTCGCGAGACTAGCGGGAGGCAGCTACGAGCAGTACTTC.

This clonotype was counted between two and nine times. The CDR3 loop reads CASSQSSSTDTQYF. In nucleotides, the CDR3 is TGTGCCAGCAGCCAGAGTTCCAGCACAGATACGCAGTATTTT. The rearrangement joins TRBV3-1 to TRBJ2-3; D is uncertain. Per germline, CDR1 LGHDT and CDR2 YNNKEL (reference sequence). There are 14 residues in the CDR3. Trimming shortened V by 3 bases and J by 0 bases, and 7 bases separated the two germline ends.

The V gene is TRBV4-1, the J gene TRBJ2-7, with a possible D match to TRBD1 (6 bases). V was shortened by 4 bases and J by 1 base, with 20 bases between the two germline ends. The germline gives CDR1 MGHRA, CDR2 YSYEKL. CDR3 length equals 17 residues. The CDR3 sequence: CASSPVGRGLYSYEQYF. CDR3 nucleotides: TGCGCCAGCAGCCCAGTAGGCAGGGGCCTTTATTCCTACGAGCAGTACTTC.

Points on this clonotype: A much larger clone sits a single nucleotide away, making a read error possible. This rearrangement joins TRBV7-9 to TRBJ2-7; possibly TRBD2 for D (5 bases). There are 13 residues in the CDR3. CDR1 is SEHNR and CDR2 is FQNEAQ in the germline V gene (reference sequence). The CDR3 DNA is TGTGCCAGCAGCTGGGGATCCGACTACGAGCAGTGCTTC. The encoded protein is CASSWGSDYEQCF. Full variable domain (outside the CDR3, taken from reference TRBV7-9 and TRBJ2-7): DTGVSQNPRHKITKRGQNVTFRCDPISEHNRLYWYRQTLGQGPEFLTYFQNEAQLEKSRLLSDRFSAERPKGSFSTLEIQRTEQGDSAMYLCASSWGSDYEQCFGPGTRLTVT.

This chain connects TRBV20-1 to TRBJ1-2; maybe TRBD1 (5 bases). Germline V CDR1 and CDR2: DFQATT, SNEGSKA (reference sequence). The CDR3 loop spans 16 amino acids. V lost 4 bases and J 0 bases, leaving 18 bases between the germline ends. CDR3 bases: TGCAGTGCTACGGACAACTCCTTCAGGGCTAACTATGGCTACACCTTC. As protein: CSATDNSFRANYGYTF.

The chain has TRBV28 and TRBJ2-5, with TRBD1 as a possible D gene (8 bases). This CDR3 is 13 amino acids long. V was pared by 11 bases and J by 6 bases, with 19 bases between. Germline V lookup: CDR1 MDHEN, CDR2 SYDVKM. This chain's CDR3 is CAAQGGVVKTQYF. The CDR3 bases are TGTGCCGCACAGGGGGGGGTTGTAAAGACCCAGTACTTC.

Of note for this clonotype: One base away lies a much larger clone, so this may be a sequencing read error. The chain joins TRBV12-3 or TRBV12-4 to TRBJ1-1; D unclear. The CDR3 sequence is 13 residues long. The germline V and J ends were trimmed by 6 bases and 1 base, with 9 bases remaining between them. The CDR3 sequence is CASSQLPNTEAFF. CDR3 sequence (DNA): TGTGCCAGCAGCCAACTACCGAACACTGAAGCTTTCTTT.

This chain uses TRBV6-2 or TRBV6-3 with TRBJ1-5; D remains unclear. CDR3 size: 17 residues. CDR1 is MNHEY, CDR2 SVGEGT, per germline. Trimming left V 2 bases short and J 2 bases short, with 16 bases between. The DNA of the CDR3 is TGTGCCAGCAGTTACCCGAAAGGACGCGGTGGCAATCAGCCCCAGCATTTT. Translated: CASSYPKGRGGNQPQHF.

V and J are TRBV20-1 and TRBJ1-4; TRBD1 aligns across 8 bases. Germline V lookup: CDR1 DFQATT, CDR2 SNEGSKA (reference sequence). The CDR3 totals 16 residues. The V gene end was trimmed by 6 bases and the J gene end by 8 bases; junction bases not matched to a gene: 17. As DNA, the CDR3 is TGCAGTGCGCCGCCGGCAGGGGGCGCCTATGGGGAAAAACTGTTTTTT. This sequence encodes CSAPPAGGAYGEKLFF.

This clonotype has a handful of counts. This chain connects TRBV10-2 to TRBJ2-3, with D tentatively TRBD2 (6 bases). Between the trimmed V and J ends, which lost 5 bases and 0 bases, there was a span of 15 bases. Germline assignment: CDR1 WSHSY and CDR2 SAAADI. This CDR3 spans 16 amino acids. The DNA for the CDR3 is TGCGCCAGCAGTCCGGGACTTTACTATAGCACAGATACGCAGTATTTT. Its translation is CASSPGLYYSTDTQYF.